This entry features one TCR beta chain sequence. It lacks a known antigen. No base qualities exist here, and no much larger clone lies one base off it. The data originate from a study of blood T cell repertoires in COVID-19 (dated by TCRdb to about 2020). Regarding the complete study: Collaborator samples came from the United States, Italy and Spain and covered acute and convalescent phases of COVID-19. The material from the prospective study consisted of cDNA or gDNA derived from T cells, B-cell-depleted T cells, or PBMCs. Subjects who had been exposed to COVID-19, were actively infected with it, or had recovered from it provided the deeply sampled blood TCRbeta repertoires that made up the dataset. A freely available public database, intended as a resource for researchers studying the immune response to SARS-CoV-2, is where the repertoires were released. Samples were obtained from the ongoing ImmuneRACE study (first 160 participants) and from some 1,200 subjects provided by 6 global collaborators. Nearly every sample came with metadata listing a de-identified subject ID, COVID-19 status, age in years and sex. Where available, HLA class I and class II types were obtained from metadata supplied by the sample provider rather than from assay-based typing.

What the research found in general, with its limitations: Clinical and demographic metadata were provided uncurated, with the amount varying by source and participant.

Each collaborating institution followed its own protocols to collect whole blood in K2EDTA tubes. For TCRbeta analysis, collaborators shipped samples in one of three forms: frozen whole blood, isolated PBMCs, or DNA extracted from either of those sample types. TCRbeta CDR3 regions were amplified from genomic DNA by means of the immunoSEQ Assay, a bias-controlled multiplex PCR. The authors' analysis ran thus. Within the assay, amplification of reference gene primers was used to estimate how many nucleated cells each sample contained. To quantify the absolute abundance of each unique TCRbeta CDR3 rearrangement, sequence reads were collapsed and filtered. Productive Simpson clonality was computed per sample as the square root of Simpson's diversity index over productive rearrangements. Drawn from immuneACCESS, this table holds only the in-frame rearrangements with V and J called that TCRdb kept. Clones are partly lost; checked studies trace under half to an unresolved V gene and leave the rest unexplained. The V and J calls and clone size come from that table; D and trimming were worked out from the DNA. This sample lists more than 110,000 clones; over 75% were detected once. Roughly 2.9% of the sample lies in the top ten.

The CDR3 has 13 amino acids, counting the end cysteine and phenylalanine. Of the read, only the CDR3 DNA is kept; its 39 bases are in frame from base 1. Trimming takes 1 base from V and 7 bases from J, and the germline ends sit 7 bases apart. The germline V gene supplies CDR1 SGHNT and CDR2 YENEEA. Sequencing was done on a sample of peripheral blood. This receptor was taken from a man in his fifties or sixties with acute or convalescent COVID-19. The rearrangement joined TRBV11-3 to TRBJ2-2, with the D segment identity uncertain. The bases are TGTGCCAGCAGCTTAGTCCGCGGCGGGGAGCTGTTTTTT. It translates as CASSLVRGGELFF.